Below, one TCR beta chain is given with its context. Its antigen is still unknown. The record has no base qualities; no much larger clone is one base away. These data belong to a study of graft-versus-host responses after intestinal transplantation (dated by TCRdb to the early 2020s). Broadly, across the study: Recipients received multivisceral, liver-intestinal, or isolated intestinal transplants. A peak of at least 4% donor T cells among recipient peripheral blood mononuclear cells was the definition used for donor T cell macrochimerism. Rather than being sequenced by the commercial service, samples from three later patients were sequenced in-house on an Illumina MiSeq and processed with MiXCR. To identify alloreactive clones, pre-transplant mixed lymphocyte reaction products were sequenced and compared with unstimulated pre-transplant donor and recipient T cells. The cohort enrolled some 24 intestinal transplant recipients, one of whom was a retransplant, and a few patients without pretransplant specimens were excluded. After intestinal transplantation, graft-versus-host and host-versus-graft alloreactive T cell clones in the graft, circulation and bone marrow were tracked using bulk TCR-beta CDR3 sequencing. Every recipient was given anti-thymocyte globulin induction, then maintenance tacrolimus and steroids for around three years. Findings and caveats that apply to the study as a whole: High GvH to HvG T cell clonal ratios were observed in the allografts of patients with donor T cell macrochimerism. GvH clones were detected in recipient bone marrow, and some appeared earlier in ileal mucosa or blood, consistent with an intestinal mucosal origin. The relatively low number and heterogeneity of intestinal transplant patients limited the conclusions. Early after transplant, declines in HvG clones were associated with peak levels of circulating GvH clones.

The label giving this sample's time point can be read as: cells obtained before transplantation from donor or recipient. CD3+CD4+ and CD3+CD8+ populations were FACS-sorted from unstimulated pre-transplant donor and recipient cells taken from spleen or lymph nodes. The germline ends are 8 bases apart after V is trimmed by 3 bases and J by 0 bases. In the germline V gene, CDR1 corresponds to SGHTA and CDR2 to FQGNSA. The CDR3 covers 15 residues, taking in both the cysteine and the phenylalanine. Only CDR3 DNA is held: 45 bases, read in frame from base 1. The library came from the immunoSEQ multiplex PCR assay. For most patients, genomic DNA was isolated using the Qiagen DNeasy Blood and Tissue Kit and was shipped frozen to Adaptive Biotechnologies for TCR sequencing. For most patients, genomic DNA was subjected to high-throughput TCR-beta CDR3 sequencing by Adaptive Biotechnologies. The authors' pipeline ran thus. TCR sequencing data for roughly 18 patients were retrieved from Adaptive's ImmunoSEQ software; three other patients were processed with MiXCR and VDJtools. To correct CD4 versus CD8 sorting errors, sequences present in both subsets at a frequency ratio below 5:1 were removed. CDR3 nucleotide sequences shared by donor and recipient were removed because the origin of these sequences could not be assigned. Alloreactive clones required at least 2-fold expansion over unstimulated cells and minimum CFSE-low frequency of 0.002% (template counts) or 0.001% (read counts). Clones were considered mappable if detected in sequenced pre-transplant spleen, lymph node, or MLR CFSE-low populations of the donor or recipient. The cumulative frequency of alloreactive clones was calculated as a percentage of all sequences, weighted by copy number. TCRdb stores this immuneACCESS table with in-frame sequences only. Part of the clones is absent; in the studies checked, under half of the shortfall reflects unresolved V genes, and no reason is known for the rest. From that table come the V and J calls and clone size; the DNA was used to work out D and trimming. In this sample the table shows about 90,000 clones, around 90% of which occur a single time. Roughly 0.3% of the sample is held by the ten biggest clonotypes.

The chain links TRBV7-2 with TRBJ2-2; the D gene is possibly TRBD2, with 6 bases matching. The source is a human donor who was the organ donor for an intestinal transplant. Sequences were derived from unstimulated CD4+ T cells sorted from spleen or lymph node cells, sampled before transplant. For the CDR3, the sequence is CASSLEGSNTGELFF. The DNA sequence follows: TGTGCCAGCAGCTTGGAGGGCTCGAACACCGGGGAGCTGTTTTTT.